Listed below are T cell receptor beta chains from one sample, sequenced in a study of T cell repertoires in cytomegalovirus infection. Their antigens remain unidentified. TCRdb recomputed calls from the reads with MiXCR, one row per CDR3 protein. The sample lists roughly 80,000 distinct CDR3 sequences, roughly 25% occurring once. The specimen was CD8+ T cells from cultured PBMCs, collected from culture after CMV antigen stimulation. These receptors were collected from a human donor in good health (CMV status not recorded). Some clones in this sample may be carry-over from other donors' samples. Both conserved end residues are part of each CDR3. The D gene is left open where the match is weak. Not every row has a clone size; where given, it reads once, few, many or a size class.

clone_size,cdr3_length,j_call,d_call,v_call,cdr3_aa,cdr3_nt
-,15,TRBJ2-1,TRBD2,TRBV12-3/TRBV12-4,CASSLSGSDDNEQFF,TGTGCCAGCAGCTTGAGCGGGAGTGATGACAATGAGCAGTTCTTC
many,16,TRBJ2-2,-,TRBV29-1,CSVEDPESGVTGELFF,TGCAGCGTTGAAGATCCGGAGTCAGGGGTCACCGGGGAGCTGTTTTTT
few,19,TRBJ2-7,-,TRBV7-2,CASSSGSRRQATGGYEQYF,TGTGCCAGCAGCTCGGGATCCCGACGACAGGCGACAGGAGGTTACGAGCAGTACTTC
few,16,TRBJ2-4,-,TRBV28,CASTPLAGLAKNIQYF,TGTGCCAGCACTCCTCTAGCCGGGCTAGCCAAAAACATTCAGTACTTC
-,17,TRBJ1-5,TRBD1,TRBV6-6,CASSYPVQGHSNQPQHF,TGTGCCAGCAGTTACCCAGTACAGGGGCATAGCAATCAGCCCCAGCATTTT
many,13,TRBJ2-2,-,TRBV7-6,CASRGVGTGELFF,TGTGCCAGCAGGGGAGTAGGTACCGGGGAGCTGTTTTTT
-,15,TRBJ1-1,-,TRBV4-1,CASSQEWSGYTEAFF,TGCGCCAGCAGCCAAGAATGGTCTGGGTACACTGAAGCTTTCTTT
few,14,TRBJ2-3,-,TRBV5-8,CASSGTREVGTQYF,TGTGCCAGCAGTGGGACGCGGGAAGTTGGTACGCAGTATTTT
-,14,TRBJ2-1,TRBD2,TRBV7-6,CAGRSGGAGNEQFF,TGTGCCGGGAGAAGCGGGGGGGCCGGGAATGAGCAGTTCTTC
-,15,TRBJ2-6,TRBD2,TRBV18,CASSTGRVGANVLTF,TGTGCCAGCTCCACTGGGAGGGTCGGGGCCAACGTCCTGACTTTC
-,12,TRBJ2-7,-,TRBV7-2,CASSYPGGEQYF,TGTGCCAGCAGCTACCCCGGGGGCGAGCAGTACTTC
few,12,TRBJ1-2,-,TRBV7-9,CASSLNRPGYTF,TGTGCCAGCAGCTTAAACAGACCTGGCTACACCTTC
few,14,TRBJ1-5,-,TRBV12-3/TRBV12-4,CASSFGYSNQPQHF,TGTGCCAGCAGTTTCGGTTACAGCAATCAGCCCCAGCATTTT
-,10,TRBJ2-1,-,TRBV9,CASSGNEQFF,TGTGCCAGCAGCGGCAATGAGCAGTTCTTC
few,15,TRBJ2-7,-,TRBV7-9,CASSNRDGDSYEQYF,TGTGCCAGCAGCAACCGGGACGGGGACTCCTACGAGCAGTACTTC
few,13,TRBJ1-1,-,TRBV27,CASSSRDSEGAFF,TGTGCCAGCAGTTCTCGGGACTCCGAAGGAGCTTTCTTT
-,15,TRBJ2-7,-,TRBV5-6,CASSRRWTETYEQYF,TGTGCCAGCAGTCGTCGTTGGACCGAGACCTACGAGCAGTACTTC
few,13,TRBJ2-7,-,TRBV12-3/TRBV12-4,CASSFRVPYEQYF,TGTGCCAGCAGTTTTCGGGTTCCCTACGAGCAGTACTTC
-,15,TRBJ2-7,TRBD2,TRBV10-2,CASSDLASGSYEQYF,TGCGCCAGCAGTGATTTGGCTAGCGGCTCCTACGAGCAGTACTTC
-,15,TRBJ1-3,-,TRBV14,CASSPNRVSGNTIYF,TGTGCCAGCAGCCCTAACCGGGTTTCTGGAAACACCATATATTTT
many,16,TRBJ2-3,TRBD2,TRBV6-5,CASSYGAGALADTQYF,TGTGCCAGCAGTTACGGGGCGGGAGCTTTAGCAGATACGCAGTATTTT
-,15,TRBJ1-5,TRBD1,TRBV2,CASSEGTGSNQPQHF,TGTGCCAGCAGTGAAGGGACAGGGTCCAATCAGCCCCAGCATTTT
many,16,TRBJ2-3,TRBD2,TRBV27,CASSTKGRGVRNTQYF,TGTGCCAGCAGCACGAAGGGGCGGGGGGTTCGGAATACGCAGTATTTT
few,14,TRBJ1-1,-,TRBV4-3,CASSRKSPNYEAFF,TGCGCCAGCAGCCGAAAATCCCCAAACTATGAAGCTTTCTTT
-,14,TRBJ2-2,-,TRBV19,CASSAGQYTGELFF,TGTGCCAGTAGCGCAGGACAGTACACCGGGGAGCTGTTTTTT
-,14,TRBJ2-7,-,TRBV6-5,CASSYVGASYEQYF,TGTGCCAGCAGTTACGTCGGAGCCTCCTACGAGCAGTACTTC
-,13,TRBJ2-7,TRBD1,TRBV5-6,CASSGDRRYEQYF,TGTGCCAGCAGCGGGGACAGGCGCTACGAGCAGTACTTC
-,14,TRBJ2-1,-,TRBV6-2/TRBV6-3,CASSYQADGAEQFF,TGTGCCAGCAGTTACCAAGCGGATGGGGCTGAGCAGTTCTTC
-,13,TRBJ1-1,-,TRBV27,CASSRSLWTEAFF,TGTGCCAGCAGCCGAAGCCTATGGACTGAAGCTTTCTTT
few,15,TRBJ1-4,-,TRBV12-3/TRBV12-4,CASSFRTATNEKLFF,TGTGCCAGCAGCTTTCGGACAGCAACTAATGAAAAACTGTTTTTT
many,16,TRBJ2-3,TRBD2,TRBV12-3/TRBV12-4,CASRGSSGRATDTQYF,TGTGCCAGCAGAGGCTCTAGCGGGAGGGCCACAGATACGCAGTATTTT
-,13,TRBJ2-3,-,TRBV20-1,CSASRGDLDTQYF,TGCAGCGCTAGTAGAGGGGATCTTGATACGCAGTATTTT
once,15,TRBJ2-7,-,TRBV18,CASSPPNSPSYEQYF,TGTGCCAGCTCACCCCCCAACAGTCCTTCCTACGAGCAGTACTTC
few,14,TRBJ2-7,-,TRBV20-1,CSARDVSSAYEQYF,TGCAGTGCTAGAGATGTTTCCTCAGCCTACGAGCAGTACTTC
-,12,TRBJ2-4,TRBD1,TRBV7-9,CAILGGSGIQYF,TGTGCCATCCTAGGGGGCAGCGGCATTCAGTACTTC
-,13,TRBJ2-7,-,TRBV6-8,CASSGKDFYEQYF,TGTGCCAGCAGTGGCAAAGACTTCTACGAGCAGTACTTC
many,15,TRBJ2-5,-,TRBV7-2,CASSLGVQVLETQYF,TGTGCCAGCAGCTTGGGGGTCCAGGTCTTAGAGACCCAGTACTTC
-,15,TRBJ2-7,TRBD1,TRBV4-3,CASSQAGTGNYEQYF,TGCGCCAGCAGCCAAGCGGGGACAGGGAACTACGAGCAGTACTTC
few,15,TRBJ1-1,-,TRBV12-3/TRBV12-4,CASSLWGSRNTEAFF,TGTGCCAGCAGTTTATGGGGGAGCCGGAACACTGAAGCTTTCTTT
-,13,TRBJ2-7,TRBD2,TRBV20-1,CSARTSGSYEQYF,TGCAGTGCCCGGACTAGCGGGAGTTACGAGCAGTACTTC
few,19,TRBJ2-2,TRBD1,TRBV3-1,CASSSITGDPKPNTGELFF,TGTGCCAGCAGCTCCATAACAGGGGACCCTAAACCGAACACCGGGGAGCTGTTTTTT
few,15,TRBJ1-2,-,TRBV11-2,CASSTRDGSGRGYTF,TGTGCCAGCAGCACTAGGGACGGGAGTGGAAGGGGCTACACCTTC
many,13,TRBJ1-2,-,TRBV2,CASSPGGFYGYTF,TGTGCCAGCAGTCCCGGGGGGTTCTATGGCTACACCTTC
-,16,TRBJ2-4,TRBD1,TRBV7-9,CASSTGQGVSKNIQYF,TGTGCCAGCAGCACGGGACAGGGGGTCAGCAAAAACATTCAGTACTTC
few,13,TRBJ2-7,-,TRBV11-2,CASSLIGGYEQYF,TGTGCCAGCAGCTTGATAGGGGGTTACGAGCAGTACTTC
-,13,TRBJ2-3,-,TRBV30,CAWDRRSTDTQYF,TGTGCCTGGGACAGGCGCAGCACAGATACGCAGTATTTT
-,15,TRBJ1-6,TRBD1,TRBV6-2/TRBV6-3,CASSKGDRGDSPLHF,TGTGCCAGCAGCAAAGGGGACAGGGGTGATTCACCCCTCCACTTT
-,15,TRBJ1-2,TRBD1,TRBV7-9,CASSFSQGANYGYTF,TGTGCCAGCAGCTTTTCGCAGGGGGCTAACTATGGCTACACCTTC
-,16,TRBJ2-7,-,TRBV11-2,CASSPPNPQRPYEQYF,TGTGCCAGCAGCCCCCCTAATCCTCAGAGACCCTACGAGCAGTACTTC
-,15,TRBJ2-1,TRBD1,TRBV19,CASTPDRGFRDEQFF,TGTGCCAGTACCCCTGACAGGGGGTTTCGGGATGAGCAGTTCTTC
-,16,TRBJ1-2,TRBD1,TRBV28,CASSPIRGAGNYGYTF,TGTGCCAGCAGTCCCATCAGGGGGGCGGGAAACTATGGCTACACCTTC
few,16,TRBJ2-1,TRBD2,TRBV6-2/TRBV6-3,CASSLTRLAGMNEQFF,TGTGCCAGCAGTCTGACGCGACTAGCGGGTATGAATGAGCAGTTCTTC
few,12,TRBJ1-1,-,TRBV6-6,CASEQVGTEAFF,TGTGCCAGCGAGCAGGTAGGCACTGAAGCTTTCTTT
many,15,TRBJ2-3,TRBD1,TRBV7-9,CASRPGQGASDTQYF,TGTGCCAGCAGACCGGGACAGGGGGCATCGGATACGCAGTATTTT
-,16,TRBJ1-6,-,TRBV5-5,CASSFQIGTSNSPLHF,TGTGCCAGCAGCTTTCAAATCGGGACAAGTAATTCACCCCTCCACTTT